The 24 T cell receptor beta chains in this list originate from one sample, sequenced in a study of blood T cells in healthy people across ages. A second roughly 7 to 12 cycle PCR used barcoded and J-beta primers. MiXCR, run by TCRdb on the 5' RACE reads, gives a single entry per CDR3 protein. Of under 2 million distinct CDR3 sequences in the sample, 30% to 35% were seen once. Sample: blood. The receptor source for this set is a woman aged 25 to 45 in good health.

The chain has TRBV4-1 and TRBJ1-2, with D unresolved. V was clipped by 0 bases and J by 8 bases, with 13 bases between them. The CDR3 sequence is 14 residues long. Germline values: CDR1 MGHRA, CDR2 YSYEKL. Here the CDR3 reads CASSQDWADWGYTF. The CDR3 bases are TGCGCCAGCAGCCAAGATTGGGCAGACTGGGGCTACACCTTC.

This clonotype was detected only a few times. CDR3 region: CASSMDGPYEQYF. The CDR3 coding sequence is TGTGCCAGTAGTATGGACGGCCCCTACGAGCAGTACTTC. The rearrangement links TRBV19 to TRBJ2-7; D is ambiguous. V lost 3 bases, J lost 2 bases, and 8 bases lay in between. This CDR3 contains 13 residues. Germline CDR1 is LNHDA and CDR2 is SQIVND (reference sequence).

This clonotype has only a few counts. The gene calls are TRBV2 and TRBJ2-5; 7 bases map to TRBD2. This CDR3 spans 13 amino acids. V was clipped by 8 bases and J by 0 bases; unmatched bases: 3. Germline assignment: CDR1 SNHLY and CDR2 FYNNEI. CDR3 in amino acids: CASRRGYQETQYF. The CDR3 nucleotides read TGTGCCAGCCGGCGGGGGTACCAAGAGACCCAGTACTTC.

This chain links TRBV18 with TRBJ1-2, with 8 bases that match TRBD1. This CDR3 is built from 14 residues. Germline V gene lookup returns CDR1 KGHSH and CDR2 LQKENI. V trimming: 3 bases; J trimming: 5 bases; junction bases outside the gene matches: 5. The CDR3 DNA reads as TGTGCCAGCTCACCTGCGGACAGGGCTTATGGCTACACCTTC. It specifies CASSPADRAYGYTF.

V is TRBV9 and J is TRBJ1-3, with D perhaps TRBD1 (6 bases). Trimming removed 5 bases from V and 2 bases from J, with 14 bases in between. This CDR3 is built from 15 residues. CDR1 SGDLS and CDR2 YYNGEE come from the germline V gene. This chain's CDR3 is CASSASGGPGNTIYF. The CDR3 DNA sequence: TGTGCCAGCAGTGCCTCGGGGGGGCCTGGAAACACCATATATTTT. Looking up the rest from reference TRBV9 and TRBJ1-3 gives the full variable domain: DSGVTQTPKHLITATGQRVTLRCSPRSGDLSVYWYQQSLDQGLQFLIQYYNGEERAKGNILERFSAQQFPDLHSELNLSSLELGDSALYFCASSASGGPGNTIYFGEGSWLTVV.

This rearrangement joins TRBV27 to TRBJ2-7; 11 positions agree with TRBD1. The CDR3 is 17 residues long. Losses at the gene ends were 3 bases for V and 2 bases for J; bases not matched to a gene: 9. Germline assignment: CDR1 MNHEY and CDR2 SMNVEV (reference sequence). The CDR3 loop reads CASSFLGQGASTYEQYF. CDR3 bases: TGTGCCAGCAGTTTCCTCGGACAGGGGGCGTCGACCTACGAGCAGTACTTC.

The V and J genes are TRBV6-5 and TRBJ1-1, with a tentative D call TRBD1 (5 bases). The length of the CDR3 is 17 residues. The V and J ends lost 0 bases and 6 bases respectively, with 20 bases between them. Germline CDR1 is MNHEY and CDR2 is SVGAGI. In DNA, the CDR3 is TGTGCCAGCAGTTACTCGGGGCAGGGTCTAGGATTCGCTGAAGCTTTCTTT. This sequence encodes CASSYSGQGLGFAEAFF.

The V gene is TRBV2, the J gene TRBJ1-5; tentatively, D is TRBD1 (5 bases). V lost 3 bases and J 9 bases, leaving 15 bases between the germline ends. CDR3 length: 14 amino acids. Germline CDR1 SNHLY, CDR2 FYNNEI. Written as DNA, the CDR3 is TGTGCCAGCAGTGATCGGCAGGGATATGGGCCCCAGCATTTT. The encoded protein is CASSDRQGYGPQHF.

This clonotype was observed a single time. This chain joins TRBV6-5 and TRBJ1-2; 9 bases match TRBD1. CDR1 is MNHEY and CDR2 is SVGAGI in the germline V gene. The V segment lost 5 bases and the J segment 8 bases; nucleotides outside the gene matches: 9. This CDR3 region has 14 residues. The CDR3 loop reads CASSLPPGQGGYTF. Written as DNA, the CDR3 is TGTGCCAGCAGTCTCCCCCCGGGACAGGGAGGCTACACCTTC.

V is TRBV27 and J is TRBJ1-1; 11 nucleotides agree with TRBD1. This CDR3 has 14 amino acids. Trimming removed 4 bases from V and 10 bases from J; junction bases left unmatched: 8. Germline CDR1 MNHEY, CDR2 SMNVEV (reference sequence). The CDR3 DNA is TGTGCCAGCAGTTCCCGGGACAGGGGGGGTTTAGCTTTCTTT. Protein sequence: CASSSRDRGGLAFF.

This clonotype was seen a few times. The chain employs TRBV20-1 and TRBJ1-5; unclear D gene. CDR3 length: 16 amino acids. Trimming removed 3 bases from V and 2 bases from J, with 17 bases in between. Germline loops: CDR1 DFQATT, CDR2 SNEGSKA (reference sequence). CDR3 loop: CSARDPIGRGNQPQHF. DNA for the CDR3: TGCAGTGCTAGGGACCCGATCGGGCGGGGCAATCAGCCCCAGCATTTT.

This clonotype was recorded a few times. The rearrangement links TRBV20-1 to TRBJ1-1; D ambiguous. This CDR3 spans 12 amino acids. Per germline, CDR1 DFQATT and CDR2 SNEGSKA (reference sequence). V shed 5 bases and J shed 0 bases, with 7 bases lying between them. The CDR3 sequence: CSADALNTEAFF. CDR3 DNA: TGCAGTGCTGACGCCCTGAACACTGAAGCTTTCTTT.

Details on this clonotype: Germline is not matched at one junction end, which may reflect a read error. This sequence joins TRBV6-2 or TRBV6-3 and TRBJ2-7, with D unresolved. Germline V gives CDR1 MNHEY, CDR2 SVGEGT. The CDR3 sequence is 15 residues long. The CDR3 protein is CACSYRKGYPYEQYF. CDR3 nucleotide sequence: TGTGCCTGCAGTTACAGAAAGGGATATCCCTACGAGCAGTACTTC.

CDR3 bases: TGTGCCAGCAGCTTGTACATTGCTCAGCCCCAGCATTTT. Its translation: CASSLYIAQPQHF. The chain carries TRBV5-8 and TRBJ1-5, with D uncertain. Germline CDR1 is SGHTS and CDR2 is YDEGEE. The V end was cut by 1 base, the J end by 6 bases, with 8 bases between. The CDR3 spans 13 residues.

Many counts were recorded for this clonotype. V gene TRBV20-1 combines with J gene TRBJ1-1, with D uncertain. The CDR3 totals 12 residues. With 6 bases removed from V and 4 bases from J, the gap between germline ends came to 12 bases. The germline V gene encodes CDR1 DFQATT and CDR2 SNEGSKA (reference sequence). The DNA of the CDR3 is TGCAGTGCCCCCCAGGCGGGCACTGAAGCTTTCTTT. Translation: CSAPQAGTEAFF.

V and J are TRBV10-3 and TRBJ2-5, with 9 bases lining up with TRBD2. The CDR3 sequence is 13 residues long. The V gene's germline CDR1 is ENHRY and CDR2 SYGVKD. The V and J ends lost 10 bases and 11 bases, in that order; junction bases with no gene match: 14. CDR3 amino acids: CATRAGGPEEQYF. The CDR3 DNA reads TGTGCCACCAGAGCGGGGGGACCTGAGGAGCAGTACTTC.

The genes are TRBV20-1 and TRBJ2-1; 12 bases map to TRBD2. Looked up from germline, CDR1 is DFQATT and CDR2 is SNEGSKA (reference sequence). Trimming took 5 bases from V and 10 from J; bases not matched to a gene: 12. This CDR3 comprises 15 residues. CDR3 bases: TGCAGTGCTCCCCACCCTAGCGGGGGGGCCCACGAGCAGTTCTTC. Protein: CSAPHPSGGAHEQFF.

The V call is TRBV12-3 or TRBV12-4, the J call TRBJ2-1, with D possibly being TRBD2 (6 bases). The CDR3 consists of 15 residues. V dropped 6 bases and J dropped 9 bases, with 21 bases sitting between them. The CDR3: CASSPGASPGGEQFF. The DNA of the CDR3 is TGTGCCAGCAGCCCTGGGGCCAGCCCCGGGGGTGAGCAGTTCTTC.

The chain links TRBV7-9 to TRBJ1-4, with D possibly matching TRBD1 (5 bases). The ends were cut back, 5 bases at V and 4 bases at J, with 14 bases in the middle. The germline gives CDR1 SEHNR, CDR2 FQNEAQ (reference sequence). CDR3 size: 15 residues. The CDR3 coding sequence is TGTGCCAGCAGCCCCAACTCGGGGGGTAATGAAAAACTGTTTTTT. Its protein is CASSPNSGGNEKLFF.

This clonotype occurred a few times. The chain joins TRBV4-2 to TRBJ1-2; no clear D gene. The V end lost 6 bases, the J end lost 4 bases, and 9 bases lay between the germline ends. CDR1 and CDR2 from the germline V gene are LGHNA and YNFKEQ. The CDR3 length is 12 residues. In DNA, the CDR3 is TGTGCCAGCAGTTACGACACCTATGGCTACACCTTC. Translation: CASSYDTYGYTF.

This clonotype showed up just a few times. This rearrangement joins TRBV14 to TRBJ2-3; D unclear. CDR3 size: 15 residues. CDR1 SGHDN and CDR2 FVKESK come from the germline V gene. Deletions cut 7 bases from V and 2 bases from J, with 16 bases between. CDR3 in DNA: TGTGCCAGCAAAGGCAGTTTAGGCCACACAGATACGCAGTATTTT. Amino acids: CASKGSLGHTDTQYF.

V is TRBV6-1 and J is TRBJ1-2; 9 bases are a match to TRBD1. CDR3 size: 18 residues. CDR1 MNHNS and CDR2 SASEGT come from the germline V gene. The trim removed 6 bases at V and 7 bases at J, leaving 21 bases unmatched. The CDR3 region has the DNA TGTGCCAGCAGCCCCCAAACCCCGGGACAGGGACGGATGGGTGGCTACACCTTC. This sequence encodes CASSPQTPGQGRMGGYTF.

This clonotype was seen more than once but under ten times. This chain links TRBV20-1 with TRBJ2-7; D is unclear. The germline CDR1 and CDR2 sequences are DFQATT and SNEGSKA (reference sequence). Trimming shortened V by 3 bases and J by 2 bases, and 11 bases separated the two germline ends. The CDR3 totals 13 residues. Here the CDR3 DNA reads TGCAGTGCTAGGGCGGAGCTGGCCTACGAGCAGTACTTC. It specifies CSARAELAYEQYF.

This clonotype was detected a few times. This chain joins TRBV5-1 and TRBJ2-5; unclear D gene. The V and J ends lost 0 bases and 1 base respectively, with 10 bases between them. There are 15 residues in the CDR3. Looked up from germline, CDR1 is SGHRS and CDR2 is YFSETQ. As DNA, the CDR3 is TGCGCCAGCAGCTTGGTCGCCGACTTCCAAGAGACCCAGTACTTC. Protein: CASSLVADFQETQYF.